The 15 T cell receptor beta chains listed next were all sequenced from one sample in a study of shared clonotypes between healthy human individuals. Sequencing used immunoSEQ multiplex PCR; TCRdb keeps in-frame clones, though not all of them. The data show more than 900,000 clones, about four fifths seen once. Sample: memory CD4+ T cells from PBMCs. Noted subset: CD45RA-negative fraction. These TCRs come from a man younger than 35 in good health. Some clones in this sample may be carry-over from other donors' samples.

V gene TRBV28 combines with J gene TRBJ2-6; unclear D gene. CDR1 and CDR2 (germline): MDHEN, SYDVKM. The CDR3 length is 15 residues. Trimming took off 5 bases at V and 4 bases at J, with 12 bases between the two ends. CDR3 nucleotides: TGTGCCAGCAGTCCCCATAGGGTCGGGGCCAACGTCCTGACTTTC. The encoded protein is CASSPHRVGANVLTF. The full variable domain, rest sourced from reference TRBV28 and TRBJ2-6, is DVKVTQSSRYLVKRTGEKVFLECVQDMDHENMFWYRQDPGLGLRLIYFSYDVKMKEKGDIPEGYSVSREKKERFSLILESASTNQTSMYLCASSPHRVGANVLTFGAGSRLTVL.

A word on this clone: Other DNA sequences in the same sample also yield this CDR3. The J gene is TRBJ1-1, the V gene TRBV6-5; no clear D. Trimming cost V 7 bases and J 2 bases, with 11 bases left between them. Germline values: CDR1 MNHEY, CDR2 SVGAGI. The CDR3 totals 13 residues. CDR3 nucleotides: TGTGCCAGCACCCCCGCGGCTAACACTGAAGCTTTCTTT. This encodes CASTPAANTEAFF.

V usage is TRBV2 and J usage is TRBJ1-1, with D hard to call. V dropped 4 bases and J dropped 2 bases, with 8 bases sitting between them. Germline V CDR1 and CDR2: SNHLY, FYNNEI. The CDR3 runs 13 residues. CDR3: CASSVRRNTEAFF. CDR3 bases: TGTGCCAGCAGTGTACGGCGTAACACTGAAGCTTTCTTT.

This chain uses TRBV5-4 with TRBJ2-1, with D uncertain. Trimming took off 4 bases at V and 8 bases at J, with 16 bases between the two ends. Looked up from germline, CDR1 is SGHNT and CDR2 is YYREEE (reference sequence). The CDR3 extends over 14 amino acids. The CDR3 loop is CASSSQSRHDEQFF. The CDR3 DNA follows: TGTGCCAGCAGCAGCCAGTCTCGTCACGATGAGCAGTTCTTC.

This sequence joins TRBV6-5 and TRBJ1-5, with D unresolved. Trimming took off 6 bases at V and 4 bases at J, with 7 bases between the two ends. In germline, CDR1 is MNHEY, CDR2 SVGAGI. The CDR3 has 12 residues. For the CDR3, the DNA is TGTGCCAGCAGGACGGCGAATCAGCCCCAGCATTTT. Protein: CASRTANQPQHF.

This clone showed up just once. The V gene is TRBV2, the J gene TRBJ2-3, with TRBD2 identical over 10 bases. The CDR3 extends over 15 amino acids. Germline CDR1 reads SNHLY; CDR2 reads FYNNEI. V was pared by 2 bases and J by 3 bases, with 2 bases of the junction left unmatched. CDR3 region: CASSEPSGSTDTQYF. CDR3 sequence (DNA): TGTGCCAGCAGTGAACCTAGCGGGAGTACAGATACGCAGTATTTT.

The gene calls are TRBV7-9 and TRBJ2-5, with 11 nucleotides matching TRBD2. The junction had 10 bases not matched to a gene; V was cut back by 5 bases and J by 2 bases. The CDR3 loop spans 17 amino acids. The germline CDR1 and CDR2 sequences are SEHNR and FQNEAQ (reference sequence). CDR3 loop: CASSPTSGRGGQETQYF. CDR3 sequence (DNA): TGTGCCAGCAGCCCAACTAGCGGGAGAGGGGGTCAAGAGACCCAGTACTTC.

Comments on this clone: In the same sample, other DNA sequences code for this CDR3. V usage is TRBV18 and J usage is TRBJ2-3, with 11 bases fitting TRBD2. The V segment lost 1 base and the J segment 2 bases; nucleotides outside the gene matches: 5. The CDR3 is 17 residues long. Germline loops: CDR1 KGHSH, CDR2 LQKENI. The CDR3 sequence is CASSPLGTSGSTDTQYF. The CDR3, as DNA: TGTGCCAGCTCACCACTCGGGACTAGCGGATCCACAGATACGCAGTATTTT.

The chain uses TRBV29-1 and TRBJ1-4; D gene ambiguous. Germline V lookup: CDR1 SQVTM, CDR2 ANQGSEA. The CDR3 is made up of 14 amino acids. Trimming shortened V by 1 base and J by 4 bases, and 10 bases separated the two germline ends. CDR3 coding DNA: TGCAGCGTTGAAGTCGTGACGCATAATGAAAAACTGTTTTTT. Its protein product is CSVEVVTHNEKLFF.

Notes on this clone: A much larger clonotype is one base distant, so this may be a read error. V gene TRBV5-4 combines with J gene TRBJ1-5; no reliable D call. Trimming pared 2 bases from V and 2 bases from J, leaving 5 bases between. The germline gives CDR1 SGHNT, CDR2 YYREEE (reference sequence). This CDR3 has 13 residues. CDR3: CASSFGRNQPQHF. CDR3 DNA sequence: TGTGCCAGCAGCTTTGGTCGCAATCAGCCCCAGCATTTT. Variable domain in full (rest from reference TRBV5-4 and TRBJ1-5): ETGVTQSPTHLIKTRGQQVTLRCSSQSGHNTVSWYQQALGQGPQFIFQYYREEENGRGNFPPRFSGLQFPNYSSELNVNALELDDSALYLCASSFGRNQPQHFGDGTRLSIL.

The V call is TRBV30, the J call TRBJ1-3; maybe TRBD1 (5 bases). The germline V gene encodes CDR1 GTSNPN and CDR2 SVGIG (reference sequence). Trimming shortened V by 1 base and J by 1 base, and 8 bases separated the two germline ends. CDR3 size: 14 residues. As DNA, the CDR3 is TGTGCCTGGAGTGAAAGGGGATCTGGAAACACCATATATTTT. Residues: CAWSERGSGNTIYF.

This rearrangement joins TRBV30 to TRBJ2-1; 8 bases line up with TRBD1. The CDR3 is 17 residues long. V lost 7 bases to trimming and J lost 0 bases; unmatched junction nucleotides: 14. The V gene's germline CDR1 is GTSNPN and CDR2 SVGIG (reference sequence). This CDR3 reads CAFLEGQGLISYNEQFF. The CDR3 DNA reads TGTGCCTTCCTAGAAGGACAGGGCCTAATCTCCTACAATGAGCAGTTCTTC. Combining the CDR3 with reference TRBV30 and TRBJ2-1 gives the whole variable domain SQTIHQWPATLVQPVGSPLSLECTVEGTSNPNLYWYRQAAGRGLQLLFYSVGIGQISSEVPQNLSASRPQDRQFILSSKKLLLSDSGFYLCAFLEGQGLISYNEQFFGPGTRLTVL.

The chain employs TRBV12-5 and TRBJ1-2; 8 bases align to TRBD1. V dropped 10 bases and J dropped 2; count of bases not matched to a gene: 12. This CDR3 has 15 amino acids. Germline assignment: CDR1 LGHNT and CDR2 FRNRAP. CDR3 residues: CATLLRQGRNYGYTF. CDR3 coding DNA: TGTGCTACTCTTCTCCGACAGGGGCGAAACTATGGCTACACCTTC.

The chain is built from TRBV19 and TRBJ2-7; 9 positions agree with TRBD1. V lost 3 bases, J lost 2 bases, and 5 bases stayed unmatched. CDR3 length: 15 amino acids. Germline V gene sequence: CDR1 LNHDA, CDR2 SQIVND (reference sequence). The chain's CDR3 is CASSIGGQGTYEQYF. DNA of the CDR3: TGTGCCAGTAGTATTGGGGGACAGGGAACCTACGAGCAGTACTTC.

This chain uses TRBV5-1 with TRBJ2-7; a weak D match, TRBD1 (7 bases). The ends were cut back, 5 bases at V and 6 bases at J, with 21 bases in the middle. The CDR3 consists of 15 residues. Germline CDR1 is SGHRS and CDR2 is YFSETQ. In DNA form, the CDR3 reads TGCGCCAGCAGGTCAGGGGGGATCAATTACGCCGAGCAGTACTTC. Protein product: CASRSGGINYAEQYF.